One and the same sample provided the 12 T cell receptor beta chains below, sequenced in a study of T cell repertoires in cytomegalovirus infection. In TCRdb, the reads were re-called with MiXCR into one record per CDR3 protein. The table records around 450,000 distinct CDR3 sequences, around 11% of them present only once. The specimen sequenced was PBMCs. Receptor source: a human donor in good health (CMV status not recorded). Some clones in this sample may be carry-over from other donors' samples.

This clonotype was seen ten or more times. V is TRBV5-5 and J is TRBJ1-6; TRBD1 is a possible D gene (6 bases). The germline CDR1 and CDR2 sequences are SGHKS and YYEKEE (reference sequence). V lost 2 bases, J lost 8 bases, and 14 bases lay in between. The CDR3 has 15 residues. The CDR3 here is CASSFTGFQDSPLHF. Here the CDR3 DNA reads TGTGCCAGCAGCTTTACAGGGTTTCAAGATTCACCCCTCCACTTT.

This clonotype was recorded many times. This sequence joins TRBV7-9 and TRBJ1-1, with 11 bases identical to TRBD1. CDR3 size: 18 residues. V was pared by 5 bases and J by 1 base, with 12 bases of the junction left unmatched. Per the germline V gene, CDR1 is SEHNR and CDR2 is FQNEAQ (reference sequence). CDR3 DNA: TGTGCCAGCAGCCCCAGGACAGGGGGCGAACGGGGGAACACTGAAGCTTTCTTT. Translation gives CASSPRTGGERGNTEAFF.

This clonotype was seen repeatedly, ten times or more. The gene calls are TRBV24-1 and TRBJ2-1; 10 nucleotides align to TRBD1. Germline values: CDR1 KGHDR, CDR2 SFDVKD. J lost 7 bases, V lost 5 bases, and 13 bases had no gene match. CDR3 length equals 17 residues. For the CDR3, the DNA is TGTGCCACCAGTGCCGGAAGAACCGGGACAGGGGTAAATGAGCAGTTCTTC. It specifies CATSAGRTGTGVNEQFF.

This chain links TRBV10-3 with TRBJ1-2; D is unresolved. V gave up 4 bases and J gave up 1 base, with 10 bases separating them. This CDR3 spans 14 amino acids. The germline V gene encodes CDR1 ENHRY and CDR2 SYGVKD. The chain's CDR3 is CAISGQRDNYGYTF. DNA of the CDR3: TGTGCCATCAGTGGCCAGAGGGATAACTATGGCTACACCTTC.

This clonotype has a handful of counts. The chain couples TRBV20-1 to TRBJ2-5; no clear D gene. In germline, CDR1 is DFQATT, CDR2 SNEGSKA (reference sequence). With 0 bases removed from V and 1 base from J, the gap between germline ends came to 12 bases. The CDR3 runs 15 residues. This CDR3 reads CSAREMRQPQETQYF. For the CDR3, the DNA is TGCAGTGCTAGAGAAATGAGACAACCCCAAGAGACCCAGTACTTC.

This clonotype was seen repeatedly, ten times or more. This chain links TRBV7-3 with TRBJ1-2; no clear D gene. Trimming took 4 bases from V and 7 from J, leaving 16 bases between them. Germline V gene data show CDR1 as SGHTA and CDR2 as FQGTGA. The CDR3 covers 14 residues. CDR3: CASSSPGIERGYTF. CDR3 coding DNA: TGTGCCAGCAGCTCCCCAGGTATCGAGCGTGGCTACACCTTC.

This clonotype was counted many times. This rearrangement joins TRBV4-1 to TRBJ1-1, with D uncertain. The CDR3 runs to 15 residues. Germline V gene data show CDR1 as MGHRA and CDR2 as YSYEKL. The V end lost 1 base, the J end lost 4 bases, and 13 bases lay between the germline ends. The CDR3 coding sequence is TGCGCCAGCAGCCAAGCTGGCTCCGGAGGCACTGAAGCTTTCTTT. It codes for CASSQAGSGGTEAFF.

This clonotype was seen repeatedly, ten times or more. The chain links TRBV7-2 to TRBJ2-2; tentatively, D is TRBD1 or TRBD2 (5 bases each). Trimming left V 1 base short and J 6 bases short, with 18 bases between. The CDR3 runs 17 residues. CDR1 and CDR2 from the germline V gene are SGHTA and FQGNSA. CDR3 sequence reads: CASSLGRLRGRAGELFF. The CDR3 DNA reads TGTGCCAGCAGCTTAGGACGATTGAGGGGACGGGCCGGGGAGCTGTTTTTT.

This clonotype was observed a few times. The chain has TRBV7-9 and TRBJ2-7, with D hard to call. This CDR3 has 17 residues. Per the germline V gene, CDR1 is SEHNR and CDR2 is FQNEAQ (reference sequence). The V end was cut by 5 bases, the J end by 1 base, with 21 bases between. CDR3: CASSPDPSSRESYEQYF. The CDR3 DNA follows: TGTGCCAGCAGCCCAGACCCCTCCAGTAGGGAATCCTACGAGCAGTACTTC.

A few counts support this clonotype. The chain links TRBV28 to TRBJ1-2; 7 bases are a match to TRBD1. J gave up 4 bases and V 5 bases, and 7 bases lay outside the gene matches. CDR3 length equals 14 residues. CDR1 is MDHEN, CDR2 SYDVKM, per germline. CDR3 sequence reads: CASSQDRVTYGYTF. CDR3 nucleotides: TGTGCCAGCAGTCAAGACAGGGTAACCTATGGCTACACCTTC.

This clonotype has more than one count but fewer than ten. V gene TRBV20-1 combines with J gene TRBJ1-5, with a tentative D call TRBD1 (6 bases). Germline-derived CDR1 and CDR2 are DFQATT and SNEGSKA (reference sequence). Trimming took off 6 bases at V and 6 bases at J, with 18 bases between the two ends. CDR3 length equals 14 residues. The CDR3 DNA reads TGCAGTGCCCTTCTCGGGGGCGCGGGTCAGCCCCAGCATTTT. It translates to CSALLGGAGQPQHF.

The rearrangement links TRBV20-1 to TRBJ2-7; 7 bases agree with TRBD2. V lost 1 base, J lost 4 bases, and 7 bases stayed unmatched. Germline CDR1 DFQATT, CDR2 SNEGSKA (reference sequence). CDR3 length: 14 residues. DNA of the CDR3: TGCAGTGCTAGAGCTCGGGGAGGGCCGTACGAGCAGTACTTC. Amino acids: CSARARGGPYEQYF.